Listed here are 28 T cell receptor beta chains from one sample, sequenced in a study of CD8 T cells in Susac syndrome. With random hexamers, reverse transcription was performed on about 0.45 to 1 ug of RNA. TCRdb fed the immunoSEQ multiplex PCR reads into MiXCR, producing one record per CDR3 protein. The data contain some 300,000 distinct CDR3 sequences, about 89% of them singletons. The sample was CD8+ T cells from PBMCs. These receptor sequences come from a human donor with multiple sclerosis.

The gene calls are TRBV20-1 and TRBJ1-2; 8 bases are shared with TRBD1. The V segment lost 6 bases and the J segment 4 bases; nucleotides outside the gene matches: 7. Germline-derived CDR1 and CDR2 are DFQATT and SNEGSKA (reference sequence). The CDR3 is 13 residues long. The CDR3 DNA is TGCAGTGCCGCTAGGGACAGGAGCTATGGCTACACCTTC. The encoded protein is CSAARDRSYGYTF.

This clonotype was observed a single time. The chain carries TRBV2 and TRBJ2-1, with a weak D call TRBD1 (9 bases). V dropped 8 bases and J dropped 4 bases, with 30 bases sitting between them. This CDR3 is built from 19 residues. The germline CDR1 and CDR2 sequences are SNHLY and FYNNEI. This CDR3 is CASLRRDREPSGGYNEQFF. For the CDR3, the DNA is TGTGCCAGCCTTCGGCGGGACAGGGAACCCTCGGGGGGGTACAATGAGCAGTTCTTC.

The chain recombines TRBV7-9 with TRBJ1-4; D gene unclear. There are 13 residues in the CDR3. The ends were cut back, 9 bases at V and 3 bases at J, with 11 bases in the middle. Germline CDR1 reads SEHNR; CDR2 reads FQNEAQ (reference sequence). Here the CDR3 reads CASIGGSNEKLFF. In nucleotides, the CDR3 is TGTGCCAGTATTGGCGGATCTAATGAAAAACTGTTTTTT.

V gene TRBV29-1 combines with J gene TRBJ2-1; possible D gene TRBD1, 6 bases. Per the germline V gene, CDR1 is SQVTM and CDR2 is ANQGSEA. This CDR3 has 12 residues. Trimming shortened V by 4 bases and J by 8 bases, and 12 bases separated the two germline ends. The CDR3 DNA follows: TGCAGCGTTGGGACAAGGACAGATGAGCAGTTCTTC. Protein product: CSVGTRTDEQFF.

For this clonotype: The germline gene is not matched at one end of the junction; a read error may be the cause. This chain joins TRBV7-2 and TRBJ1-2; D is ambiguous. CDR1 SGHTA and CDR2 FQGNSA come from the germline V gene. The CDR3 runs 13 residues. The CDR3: CANSRSVSDGYTF. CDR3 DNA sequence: TGTGCCAACAGCAGATCTGTGTCGGATGGCTACACCTTC.

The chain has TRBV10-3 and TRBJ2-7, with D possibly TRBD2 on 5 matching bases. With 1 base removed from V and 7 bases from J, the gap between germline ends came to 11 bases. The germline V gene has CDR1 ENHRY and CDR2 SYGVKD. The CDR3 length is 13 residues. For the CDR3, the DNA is TGTGCCATCAGTGAGTTGTCTAGCCTAGAGCAGTACTTC. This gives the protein CAISELSSLEQYF.

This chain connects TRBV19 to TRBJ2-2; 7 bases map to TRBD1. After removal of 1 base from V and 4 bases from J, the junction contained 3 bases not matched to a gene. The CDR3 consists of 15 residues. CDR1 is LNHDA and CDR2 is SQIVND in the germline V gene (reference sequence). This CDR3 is CASSIGGGPTGELFF. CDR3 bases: TGTGCCAGTAGTATAGGAGGGGGCCCCACCGGGGAGCTGTTTTTT.

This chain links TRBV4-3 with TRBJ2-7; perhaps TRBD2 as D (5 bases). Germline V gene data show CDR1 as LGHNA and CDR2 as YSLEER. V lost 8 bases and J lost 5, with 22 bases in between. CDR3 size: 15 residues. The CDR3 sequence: CASQTSVVSGDEQYF. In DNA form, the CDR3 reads TGCGCCAGCCAAACCTCCGTCGTGAGCGGCGACGAGCAGTACTTC.

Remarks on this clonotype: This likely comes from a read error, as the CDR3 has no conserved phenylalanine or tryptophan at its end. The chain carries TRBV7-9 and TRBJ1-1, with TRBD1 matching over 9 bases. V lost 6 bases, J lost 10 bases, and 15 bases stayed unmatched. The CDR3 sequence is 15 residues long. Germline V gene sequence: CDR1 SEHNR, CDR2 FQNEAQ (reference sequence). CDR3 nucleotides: TGTGCCAGCAGTTATACGACAGGGGGGTTAGGTGGAGCTTTCCTT. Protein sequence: CASSYTTGGLGGAFL.

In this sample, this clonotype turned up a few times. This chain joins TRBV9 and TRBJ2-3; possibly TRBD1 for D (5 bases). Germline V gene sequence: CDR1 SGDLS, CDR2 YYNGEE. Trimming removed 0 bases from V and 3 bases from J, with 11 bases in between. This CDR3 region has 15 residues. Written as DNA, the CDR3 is TGTGCCAGCAGCGTAGGCGGCCGACAGACAGATACGCAGTATTTT. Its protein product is CASSVGGRQTDTQYF.

In nucleotides, the CDR3 is TGTGCCATCAGTGATAGGGCGGTAGGGAGCGAGCAGTACTTC. Translation gives CAISDRAVGSEQYF. The V call is TRBV10-3, the J call TRBJ2-7; D perhaps matches TRBD2 (5 bases). V lost 3 bases, J lost 6 bases, and 15 bases lay in between. There are 14 residues in the CDR3. Germline loops: CDR1 ENHRY, CDR2 SYGVKD.

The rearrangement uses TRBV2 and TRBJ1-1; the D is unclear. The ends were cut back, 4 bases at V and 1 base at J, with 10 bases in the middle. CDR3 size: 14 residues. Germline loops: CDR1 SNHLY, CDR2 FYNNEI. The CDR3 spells CASSGAMTNTEAFF. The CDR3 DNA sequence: TGTGCCAGCAGTGGGGCCATGACGAACACTGAAGCTTTCTTT.

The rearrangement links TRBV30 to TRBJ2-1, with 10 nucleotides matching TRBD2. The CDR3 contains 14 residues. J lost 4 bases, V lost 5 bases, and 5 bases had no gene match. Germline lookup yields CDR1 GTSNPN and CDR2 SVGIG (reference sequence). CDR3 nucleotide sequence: TGTGCCTGGGATTCTAGCGGGGGTTACAATGAGCAGTTCTTC. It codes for CAWDSSGGYNEQFF.

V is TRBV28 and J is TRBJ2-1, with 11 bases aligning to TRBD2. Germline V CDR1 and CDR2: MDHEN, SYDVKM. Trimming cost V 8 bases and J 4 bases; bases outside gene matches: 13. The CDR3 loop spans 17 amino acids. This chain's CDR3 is CASVGALAGEWYNEQFF. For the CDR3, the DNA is TGTGCCAGCGTTGGGGCACTAGCGGGAGAGTGGTACAATGAGCAGTTCTTC.

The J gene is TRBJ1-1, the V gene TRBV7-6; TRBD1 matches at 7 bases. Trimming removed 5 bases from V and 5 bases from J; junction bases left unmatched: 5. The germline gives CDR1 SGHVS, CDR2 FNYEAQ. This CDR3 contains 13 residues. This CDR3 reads CASSADRETEAFF. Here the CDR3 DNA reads TGTGCCAGCAGCGCCGACAGGGAGACTGAAGCTTTCTTT.

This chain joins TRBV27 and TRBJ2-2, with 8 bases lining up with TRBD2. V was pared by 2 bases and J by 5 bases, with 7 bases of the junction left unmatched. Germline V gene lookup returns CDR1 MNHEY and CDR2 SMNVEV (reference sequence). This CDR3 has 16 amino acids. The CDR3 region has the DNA TGTGCCAGCAGTTTAGTGGTCGGGAGGGGGACCGGGGAGCTGTTTTTT. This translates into CASSLVVGRGTGELFF.

The CDR3 region has the DNA TGTGCCAGCAGTTACGGGGACACTGTCTGGGAGCAGTACTTC. It codes for CASSYGDTVWEQYF. The chain combines TRBV6-2 or TRBV6-3 with TRBJ2-7, with TRBD1 as a possible D gene (6 bases). This CDR3 has 14 amino acids. Germline CDR1 reads MNHEY; CDR2 reads SVGEGT. Trimming took off 2 bases at V and 7 bases at J, with 15 bases between the two ends.

The CDR3: CSASRGGTEAFF. The CDR3 DNA reads TGCAGTGCTAGCCGCGGGGGAACTGAAGCTTTCTTT. The chain couples TRBV20-1 to TRBJ1-1; D may be TRBD1 (5 bases). V was clipped by 3 bases and J by 5 bases, with 10 bases between them. Germline V gene lookup returns CDR1 DFQATT and CDR2 SNEGSKA (reference sequence). The CDR3 sequence is 12 residues long.

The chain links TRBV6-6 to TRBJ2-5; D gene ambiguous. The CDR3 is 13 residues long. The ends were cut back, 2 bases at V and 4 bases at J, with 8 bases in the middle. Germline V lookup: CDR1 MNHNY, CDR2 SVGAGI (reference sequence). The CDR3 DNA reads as TGTGCCAGCAGTTACGATGGCCGAGAGACCCAGTACTTC. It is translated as CASSYDGRETQYF.

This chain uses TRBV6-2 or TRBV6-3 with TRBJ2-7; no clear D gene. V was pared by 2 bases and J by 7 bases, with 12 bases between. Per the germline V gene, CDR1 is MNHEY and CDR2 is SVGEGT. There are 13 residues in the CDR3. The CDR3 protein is CASSYTAPWEQYF. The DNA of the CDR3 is TGTGCCAGCAGTTACACGGCCCCCTGGGAGCAGTACTTC.

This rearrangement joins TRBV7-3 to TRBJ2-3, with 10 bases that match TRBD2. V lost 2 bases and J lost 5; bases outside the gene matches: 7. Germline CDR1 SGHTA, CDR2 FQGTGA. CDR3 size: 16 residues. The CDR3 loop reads CASSLGLAGVRDTQYF. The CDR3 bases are TGTGCCAGCAGCTTAGGCCTAGCGGGAGTTCGAGATACGCAGTATTTT.

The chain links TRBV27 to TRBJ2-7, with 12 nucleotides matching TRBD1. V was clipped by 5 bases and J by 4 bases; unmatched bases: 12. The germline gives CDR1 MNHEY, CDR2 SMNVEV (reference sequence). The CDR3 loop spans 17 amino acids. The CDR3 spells CASSPRGTGGAFYEQYF. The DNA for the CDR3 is TGTGCCAGCAGTCCAAGAGGGACAGGGGGCGCGTTTTACGAGCAGTACTTC.

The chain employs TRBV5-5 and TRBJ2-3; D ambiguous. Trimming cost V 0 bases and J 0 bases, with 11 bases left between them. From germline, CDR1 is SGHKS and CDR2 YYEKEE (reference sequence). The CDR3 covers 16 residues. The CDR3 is CASSLVLYTSTDTQYF. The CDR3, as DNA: TGTGCCAGCAGCTTGGTCCTATACACAAGCACAGATACGCAGTATTTT.

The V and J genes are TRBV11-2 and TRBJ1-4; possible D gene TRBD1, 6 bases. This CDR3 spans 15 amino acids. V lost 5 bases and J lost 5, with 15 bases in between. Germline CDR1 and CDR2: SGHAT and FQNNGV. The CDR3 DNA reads TGTGCCAGCAGCCCAGCCAGGAGGGGGAATGAAAAACTGTTTTTT. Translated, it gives CASSPARRGNEKLFF.

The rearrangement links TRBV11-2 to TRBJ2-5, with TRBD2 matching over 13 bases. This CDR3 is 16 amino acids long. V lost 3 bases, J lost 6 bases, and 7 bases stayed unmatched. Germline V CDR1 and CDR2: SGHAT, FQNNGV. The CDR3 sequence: CASSFRGLAGLKTQYF. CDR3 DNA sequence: TGTGCCAGCAGCTTTAGGGGACTAGCGGGATTGAAGACCCAGTACTTC.

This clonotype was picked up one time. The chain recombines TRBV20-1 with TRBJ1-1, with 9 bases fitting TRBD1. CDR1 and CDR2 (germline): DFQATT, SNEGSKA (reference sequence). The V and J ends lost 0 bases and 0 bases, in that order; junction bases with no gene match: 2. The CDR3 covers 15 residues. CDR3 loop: CSARDRTGVNTEAFF. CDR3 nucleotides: TGCAGTGCTAGAGATCGGACAGGGGTGAACACTGAAGCTTTCTTT.

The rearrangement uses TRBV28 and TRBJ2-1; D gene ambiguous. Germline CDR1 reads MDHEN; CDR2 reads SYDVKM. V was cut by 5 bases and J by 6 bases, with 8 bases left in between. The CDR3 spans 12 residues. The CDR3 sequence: CASSMVGNEQFF. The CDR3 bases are TGTGCCAGCAGTATGGTGGGCAATGAGCAGTTCTTC.

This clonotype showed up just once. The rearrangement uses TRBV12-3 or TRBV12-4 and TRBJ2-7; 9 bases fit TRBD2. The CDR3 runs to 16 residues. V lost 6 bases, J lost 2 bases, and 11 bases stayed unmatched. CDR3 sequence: CASSPQRGVYTYEQYF. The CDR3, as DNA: TGTGCCAGCAGCCCCCAGCGGGGGGTCTACACCTACGAGCAGTACTTC.